This is a list of T cell receptor beta chains from one sample in a study of T-cell reconstitution after alpha-beta-depleted transplantation in children. TCRdb re-called the PCR reads through MiXCR, storing one row per CDR3 protein. The data show around 360,000 distinct CDR3 sequences, approximately 10% seen once. The sequencing used PBMCs from the stem cell graft donor, collected from the stem cell graft. The source of these receptors is a human donor who donated a stem cell graft to a child with acute lymphoblastic leukemia. The conserved cysteine and the conserved F or W are not part of the CDR3 here.

j_gene	v_gene	CDR3aa
TRBJ2-2	TRBV10-3	AISGTSGSVGELF
TRBJ1-2	TRBV6-1	ASRPVTGGAGYT
TRBJ2-5	TRBV6-1	ASSVNSDVQGTQY
TRBJ2-7	TRBV5-1	ASSLDRGSYDQY
TRBJ2-1	TRBV3-1	ASSPWTSGPQGDEQF
TRBJ2-1	TRBV5-1	ASSPGQGASNEQF
TRBJ2-7	TRBV25-1	ASSDTAGDGYEQY
TRBJ1-2	TRBV6-1	ASTTHGGQGWNYGYT
TRBJ2-7	TRBV2	ASRGREVTYEQY
TRBJ2-7	TRBV7-9	ASSSKGPVSQQY
TRBJ2-7	TRBV13	ASSLDLGGGTYEQY
TRBJ2-1	TRBV7-2	ASSQTPQGYNEQF
TRBJ1-4	TRBV20-1	SATTGRANEKLF
TRBJ1-1	TRBV7-3	ASREGGGGTEAF
TRBJ2-7	TRBV27	ASSNALYEQY
TRBJ1-4	TRBV9	ASSVGQGREKLF
TRBJ2-3	TRBV20-1	SARSSLVRITDTQY
TRBJ1-2	TRBV3-1	ASSQEGGGYT
TRBJ2-3	TRBV5-1	ASSLEVGSGTDTQY
TRBJ1-5	TRBV19	ASKLQGGIYSNQPQH
TRBJ2-5	TRBV11-2	ASSVGLAGGPMETQY
TRBJ2-2	TRBV4-2	ASSLSWSGWTGELF
TRBJ2-2	TRBV6-1	ASRTGRHTGELF
TRBJ2-3	TRBV29-1	SVEGVDTQY
TRBJ2-5	TRBV7-9	ASSRVQGSQETQY
TRBJ1-5	TRBV12-3/TRBV12-4	ASAGGPDQPQH
TRBJ1-1	TRBV4-3	ASSEGSMNTEAF
TRBJ2-3	TRBV5-4	ASREREGFTDTQY
TRBJ2-7	TRBV5-5	ASSFTGSSYEQY
TRBJ2-7	TRBV4-3	ASSQDRTRREQY
TRBJ2-5	TRBV10-3	AIRVGILDQETQY
TRBJ2-7	TRBV4-2	ASSQSALYEQY
TRBJ1-1	TRBV7-6	ASSNQGITEAF
TRBJ2-7	TRBV12-3/TRBV12-4	ASSFLGSRDLEQY
TRBJ2-1	TRBV15	ATSRTSGIYNEQF
TRBJ1-1	TRBV6-2/TRBV6-3	ASRPTGGNTEAF
TRBJ2-2	TRBV15	ATSREGKTGELF
TRBJ2-2	TRBV24-1	ATSGQTNTGELF
TRBJ1-1	TRBV7-9	ASSLTGALDTEAF
TRBJ2-7	TRBV7-2	ASSSDRGREQY
TRBJ2-7	TRBV6-2/TRBV6-3	ASSYLPSGGYEQY
TRBJ2-5	TRBV7-2	ASSLDAASGTQY
TRBJ2-3	TRBV12-3/TRBV12-4	ASSVRGDTQY
TRBJ1-2	TRBV4-1	ASSQEGQGYENYGYT
TRBJ2-1	TRBV27	ASSFNRGGNEQF
TRBJ1-3	TRBV9	ASSVAPRGSSGNTIY
TRBJ1-2	TRBV5-1	ASGLTGNYGYT